This TCR beta chain was obtained from a study of cytomegalovirus exposure and HLA in healthy donors. V shed 4 bases and J 7 bases; nucleotides not matched to a gene: 11. This CDR3 spans 15 amino acids. In germline, CDR1 is MNHEY, CDR2 SMNVEV (reference sequence). PCR amplification relied on 60 Vbeta primers (plus 13 Jbeta primers). Sequencing was performed with immunoSEQ multiplex PCR; in TCRdb, only in-frame clones are kept and a portion is missing. The sample includes about 200,000 clones, approximately 85% of them seen just once. A remark on this clone: Its antigen is currently unknown.

Study-level points and caveats: An Asian-associated ancestry cluster reportedly showed fewer N-insertions than the roughly 670-donor mean in a later analysis. A later look showed TCR association rates differing by HLA locus, highest for DRB1 and lowest for HLA-C.

This clonotype originated in a woman between 50 and 59 years old in good health and CMV-seronegative. This chain connects TRBV27 to TRBJ2-3; 7 nucleotides align to TRBD1. The material sequenced was PBMCs. The CDR3: CASSSSGGGVNTQYF. The CDR3, as DNA: TGTGCCAGCAGTTCCTCAGGGGGTGGGGTCAATACGCAGTATTTT.